The entry below gives a single T cell receptor (beta chain) sequence along with its context. One entry per CDR3 protein, called by TCRdb with MiXCR from the 5' RACE reads. The table lists a few hundred thousand distinct CDR3 sequences, about 10% of them singletons, with roughly 8.9% in the top ten. This record belongs to a study of identical twins. Trimming left V 5 bases short and J 1 base short, with 14 bases between. The CDR3 sequence is 15 residues long. In germline, CDR1 is DFQATT, CDR2 SNEGSKA (reference sequence). Sequencing input: naive T cells sorted from blood. The chain employs TRBV20-1 and TRBJ2-2, with a possible D match to TRBD1 (6 bases). The clonotype comes from a woman in her 50s in good health. DNA for the CDR3: TGCAGTGCTTCCCGACCGGACAGGAACACCGGGGAGCTGTTTTTT. Translated, it gives CSASRPDRNTGELFF.